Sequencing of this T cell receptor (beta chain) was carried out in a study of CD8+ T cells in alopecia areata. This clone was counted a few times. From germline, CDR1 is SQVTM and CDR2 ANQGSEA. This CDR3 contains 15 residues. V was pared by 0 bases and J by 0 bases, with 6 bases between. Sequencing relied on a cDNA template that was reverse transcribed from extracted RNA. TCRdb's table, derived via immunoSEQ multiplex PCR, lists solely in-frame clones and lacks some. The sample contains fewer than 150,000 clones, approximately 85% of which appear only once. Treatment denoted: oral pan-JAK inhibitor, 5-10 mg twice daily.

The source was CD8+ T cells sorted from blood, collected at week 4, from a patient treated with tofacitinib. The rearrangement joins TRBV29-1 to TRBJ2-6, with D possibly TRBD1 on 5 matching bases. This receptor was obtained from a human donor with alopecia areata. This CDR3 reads CSVEEQGSGANVLTF. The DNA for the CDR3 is TGCAGCGTTGAAGAGCAGGGCTCTGGGGCCAACGTCCTGACTTTC.